This T cell receptor (beta chain) was recorded in a study of shared clonotypes between healthy human individuals. Study-wide background: CD8 memory received one plate per donor, CD8 naive two, CD4 memory three and CD4 naive three.

Some clones are missing from TCRdb's copy, which holds only in-frame ones; the method was immunoSEQ multiplex PCR. Of about 2.2 million clones listed, roughly 95% are singletons. Findings of the study overall: In this cohort, only blood was sampled, and tissue repertoires likely differ. Large sequencing depth failed to make sorted-subset sequencing complete, rarefaction showed.

To note about this clone: Antigen: not known. Other nucleotide sequences from this sample produce the same CDR3.

CD45RO-negative, CCR7-selected cells formed the naive CD8 fraction, which excluded terminally differentiated effector memory CD45RA+ cells. There were only Caucasian adults among the donors, and all lived in Nashville, Tennessee. This CDR3 contains 12 residues. With V trimmed by 6 bases and J by 3 bases, 4 bases remained unmatched. Germline V CDR1 and CDR2: SQVTM, ANQGSEA. The sequence was obtained from a young man in good health. Some clones in this sample may be carry-over from other donors' samples. Specimen: naive CD8+ T cells from PBMCs. The chain couples TRBV29-1 to TRBJ2-7; TRBD1 matches 8 bases. CDR3 sequence (DNA): TGCAGCGTAGGGACAGGAAACTACGAGCAGTACTTC. Translation: CSVGTGNYEQYF.